The T cell receptor (beta chain) under discussion was sequenced for a study of post-analysis software for immune sequencing data. Study results and caveats: TRBV5-6, TRBV5-1 and TRBV20-1 belonged to a set of five TRBV segments that were more frequent in patients than controls. When the samples were clustered directly with F measure, those that had been prepared in the same batch showed strong co-clustering. The normalized Chao1 diversity of multiple sclerosis patients was significantly lower than that of controls.

Unique-molecular-identifier-tagged TCR beta cDNA libraries were used. Input amounts of about 0.95 to 11 million T cells were used. These gave 500,000 or so cDNA molecules, so each molecule approximated one T cell. TCRdb re-called the PCR reads with MiXCR, one entry per CDR3 protein. The sample has roughly 650,000 distinct CDR3 sequences, 55% to 70% seen once; the top ten hold around 11%. J lost 1 base, V lost 6 bases, and 19 bases had no gene match. Germline V gives CDR1 SQVTM, CDR2 ANQGSEA. CDR3 length equals 19 residues. The sample holds a few counts of this clonotype. Its antigen remains unidentified.

Sequencing was carried out using blood. The sequence was obtained from a girl aged 2-10 years with multiple sclerosis. The J gene is TRBJ2-1, the V gene TRBV29-1, with 9 positions matching TRBD2. This CDR3 is CSVLPRGTSSMTSYNEQFF. The CDR3 DNA reads TGCAGCGTCCTACCGCGGGGGACTAGCTCGATGACTTCCTACAATGAGCAGTTCTTC.